This entry lists 19 T cell receptor beta chains sequenced from one sample in a study of blood T cell repertoires in COVID-19. Sequencing was performed with immunoSEQ multiplex PCR; in TCRdb, only in-frame clones are kept and a portion is missing. There are more than 300,000 clones in the sample; approximately 89% occur only once, and around 1.9% lies in the top ten. The sample taken for sequencing was PBMCs or T cells enriched from blood (not recorded which). The receptors come from a middle-aged man in a cohort exposed to, infected with or recovered from COVID-19 (not recorded which).

The chain's CDR3 is CASSPQGLVDNEQFF. For the CDR3, the DNA is TGTGCCAGCTCACCACAGGGACTAGTTGACAATGAGCAGTTCTTC. The V and J genes are TRBV18 and TRBJ2-1; 8 nucleotides line up with TRBD2. The CDR3 totals 15 residues. Germline V gene data show CDR1 as KGHSH and CDR2 as LQKENI. V gave up 1 base and J gave up 5 bases; unmatched junction bases: 4.

This clone was counted a few times. This sequence joins TRBV7-9 and TRBJ2-3; no clear D. CDR1 is SEHNR and CDR2 is FQNEAQ in the germline V gene (reference sequence). The CDR3 totals 12 residues. V dropped 2 bases and J dropped 7 bases, with 7 bases sitting between them. The CDR3 DNA follows: TGTGCCAGCAGCTTAATCGCGAATACGCAGTATTTT. As protein: CASSLIANTQYF.

The chain carries TRBV6-5 and TRBJ1-6, with TRBD1 matching over 8 bases. CDR1 is MNHEY and CDR2 is SVGAGI in the germline V gene. The CDR3 has 15 residues. With 6 bases clipped from V and 1 base from J, the junction kept 2 bases outside the gene matches. CDR3 DNA: TGTGCCAGCAGCCGGACAGGGTCCTATAATTCACCCCTCCACTTT. Translating gives CASSRTGSYNSPLHF.

The chain carries TRBV27 and TRBJ1-6, with 8 bases lining up with TRBD1. This CDR3 has 15 amino acids. V was pared by 5 bases and J by 9 bases, with 9 bases of the junction left unmatched. From germline, CDR1 is MNHEY and CDR2 SMNVEV (reference sequence). The CDR3 spells CASSPGQGLRSPLHF. CDR3 nucleotides: TGTGCCAGCAGTCCCGGACAGGGTTTGCGTTCACCCCTCCACTTT.

This chain links TRBV19 with TRBJ1-4, with 10 bases fitting TRBD1. Looked up from germline, CDR1 is LNHDA and CDR2 is SQIVND (reference sequence). The CDR3 sequence is 15 residues long. With 5 bases clipped from V and 4 bases from J, the junction kept 4 bases outside the gene matches. CDR3 protein: CASSSRTGGNEKLFF. In nucleotides, the CDR3 is TGTGCCAGTAGTTCCAGGACAGGGGGTAATGAAAAACTGTTTTTT.

V gene TRBV5-4 combines with J gene TRBJ1-4; 7 positions match TRBD1. The CDR3 is 16 residues long. The V and J ends lost 1 base and 8 bases, in that order; junction bases with no gene match: 11. Germline V gives CDR1 SGHNT, CDR2 YYREEE (reference sequence). The CDR3 is CASSLKGGLFGEKLFF. CDR3 DNA sequence: TGTGCCAGCAGCTTGAAAGGGGGCCTCTTCGGAGAAAAACTGTTTTTT. Full variable domain (remainder filled in from reference TRBV5-4 and TRBJ1-4): ETGVTQSPTHLIKTRGQQVTLRCSSQSGHNTVSWYQQALGQGPQFIFQYYREEENGRGNFPPRFSGLQFPNYSSELNVNALELDDSALYLCASSLKGGLFGEKLFFGSGTQLSVL.

The V call is TRBV28, the J call TRBJ1-2, with TRBD1 matching 9 bases. The CDR3 consists of 13 residues. V shed 5 bases and J 6 bases; nucleotides not matched to a gene: 4. Germline loops: CDR1 MDHEN, CDR2 SYDVKM. In nucleotides, the CDR3 is TGTGCCAGCAGTGAAGGGACAGGGAATGGCTACACCTTC. This translates into CASSEGTGNGYTF.

The chain combines TRBV6-1 with TRBJ1-5, with D uncertain. V was trimmed by 2 bases and J by 4 bases, leaving 6 bases between them. The germline gives CDR1 MNHNS, CDR2 SASEGT. The CDR3 sequence is 13 residues long. The DNA for the CDR3 is TGTGCCAGCAGTGAACTGTCTAATCAGCCCCAGCATTTT. Protein sequence: CASSELSNQPQHF.

There are a few counts of this clone. This chain connects TRBV5-1 to TRBJ1-2; D remains unclear. This CDR3 has 14 residues. Germline V gene lookup returns CDR1 SGHRS and CDR2 YFSETQ. Between the trimmed V and J ends, which lost 4 bases and 0 bases, there was a span of 10 bases. CDR3 amino acids: CASSGSYPNYGYTF. For the CDR3, the DNA is TGCGCCAGCAGCGGGAGTTATCCTAACTATGGCTACACCTTC.

The chain couples TRBV5-1 to TRBJ1-1; the D is unclear. The germline V and J ends were trimmed by 1 base and 3 bases, with 10 bases remaining between them. The CDR3 runs 14 residues. CDR1 SGHRS and CDR2 YFSETQ come from the germline V gene. DNA for the CDR3: TGCGCCAGCAGCTTGTTCAGTTTGGACACTGAAGCTTTCTTT. The encoded protein is CASSLFSLDTEAFF.

V gene TRBV30 combines with J gene TRBJ1-1, with 8 positions matching TRBD1. The V and J ends lost 2 bases and 8 bases, in that order; junction bases with no gene match: 1. Looked up from germline, CDR1 is GTSNPN and CDR2 is SVGIG (reference sequence). The CDR3 loop spans 11 amino acids. The CDR3 DNA follows: TGTGCCTGGAGTCGACAGGGGGAAGCTTTCTTT. This gives the protein CAWSRQGEAFF.

The chain combines TRBV5-8 with TRBJ2-2; no reliable D call. From germline, CDR1 is SGHTS and CDR2 YDEGEE. V lost 1 base to trimming and J lost 1 base, with 8 bases between them. The CDR3 contains 15 residues. CDR3 DNA: TGTGCCAGCAGCTTGTTCGCAGTGAACACCGGGGAGCTGTTTTTT. It codes for CASSLFAVNTGELFF.

The rearrangement uses TRBV30 and TRBJ1-4, with 7 bases identical to TRBD1. CDR3 length: 10 residues. Losses at the gene ends were 5 bases for V and 11 bases for J; bases not matched to a gene: 2. CDR1 and CDR2 (germline): GTSNPN, SVGIG (reference sequence). This CDR3 is CAWGTDKLFF. The CDR3 bases are TGTGCCTGGGGGACAGACAAACTGTTTTTT.

The rearrangement uses TRBV18 and TRBJ1-2; D is unresolved. This CDR3 region has 15 residues. V was clipped by 8 bases and J by 3 bases, with 19 bases between them. CDR1 and CDR2 (germline): KGHSH, LQKENI. The CDR3 sequence is CASRLSQVGDYGYTF. CDR3 sequence (DNA): TGTGCCAGCCGCCTGAGTCAGGTCGGGGACTATGGCTACACCTTC.

The rearrangement links TRBV7-6 to TRBJ2-1; D is ambiguous. This CDR3 is built from 15 residues. Germline V gene data show CDR1 as SGHVS and CDR2 as FNYEAQ. V lost 5 bases and J 0 bases, leaving 11 bases between the germline ends. In DNA, the CDR3 is TGTGCCAGCAGCCGCTACGATGGCTCCTACAATGAGCAGTTCTTC. This gives the protein CASSRYDGSYNEQFF.

This clone has more than one count but fewer than ten. The chain uses TRBV5-1 and TRBJ2-7, with D uncertain. V was trimmed by 1 base and J by 6 bases, leaving 14 bases between them. This CDR3 is built from 14 residues. CDR1 SGHRS and CDR2 YFSETQ come from the germline V gene. CDR3 region: CASSLSPGPAEQYF. DNA of the CDR3: TGCGCCAGCAGCTTGTCCCCCGGTCCTGCCGAGCAGTACTTC.

The rearrangement joins TRBV2 to TRBJ2-7; 12 bases agree with TRBD2. Germline CDR1 is SNHLY and CDR2 is FYNNEI. Trimming at V came to 11 bases and at J to 5 bases, leaving 10 bases not matched to a gene. The length of the CDR3 is 14 residues. The CDR3 sequence: CAGRLAGESHEQYF. The CDR3 nucleotides read TGTGCCGGACGACTAGCGGGAGAATCCCACGAGCAGTACTTC.

This clone showed up just once. The genes are TRBV7-2 and TRBJ1-2; D gene ambiguous. Germline-derived CDR1 and CDR2 are SGHTA and FQGNSA. V lost 4 bases and J 8 bases, leaving 14 bases between the germline ends. CDR3 length equals 13 residues. The CDR3 reads CASSYSPGKGYTF. CDR3 coding DNA: TGTGCCAGCAGCTACTCGCCGGGGAAAGGCTACACCTTC.

This chain uses TRBV21-1 with TRBJ2-1; TRBD1 is the table's D call, not checked against the DNA. TRBV21-1 is a pseudogene. The CDR3 consists of 16 residues. The CDR3 sequence: CASSTQGSCIYNEQFF. CDR3 DNA: TGTGCCAGCAGCACACAGGGAAGCTGCATCTACAATGAGCAGTTCTTC.